The 29 T cell receptor beta chains given below trace back to one sample, sequenced in a study of blood T cell repertoires in COVID-19. Method: immunoSEQ multiplex PCR; TCRdb's copy keeps in-frame clones and lacks some. Among approximately 170,000 clones, over 85% were seen once, and the ten largest hold under 2%. Sequenced sample: peripheral blood. The receptors here all came from a woman aged 60-75 years with COVID-19, enrolled during active disease.

V gene TRBV5-5 combines with J gene TRBJ1-3; TRBD1 is a possible D gene (5 bases). The germline V and J ends were trimmed by 2 bases and 7 bases, with 7 bases remaining between them. The CDR3 runs to 12 residues. Germline lookup yields CDR1 SGHKS and CDR2 YYEKEE (reference sequence). The CDR3 loop reads CASSFRANTIYF. For the CDR3, the DNA is TGTGCCAGCAGCTTCAGGGCTAACACCATATATTTT.

This clone was counted once. The chain has TRBV4-2 and TRBJ2-5, with a possible D match to TRBD2 (5 bases). Germline values: CDR1 LGHNA, CDR2 YNFKEQ. Between the trimmed V and J ends, which lost 1 base and 4 bases, there was a span of 13 bases. The CDR3 contains 15 residues. CDR3 amino acids: CASSQGESGRETQYF. CDR3 bases: TGTGCCAGCAGCCAAGGGGAAAGCGGACGAGAGACCCAGTACTTC.

The chain is built from TRBV6-2 or TRBV6-3 and TRBJ2-2; D might be TRBD2 (5 bases). V dropped 2 bases and J dropped 4 bases, with 5 bases sitting between them. The germline V gene encodes CDR1 MNHEY and CDR2 SVGEGT. This CDR3 is built from 13 residues. The CDR3 protein is CASSYEGTGELFF. The CDR3 DNA sequence: TGTGCCAGCAGTTACGAGGGCACCGGGGAGCTGTTTTTT.

This rearrangement joins TRBV19 to TRBJ2-2; TRBD2 aligns across 7 bases. The V gene's germline CDR1 is LNHDA and CDR2 SQIVND (reference sequence). The V segment lost 3 bases and the J segment 1 base; nucleotides outside the gene matches: 8. The CDR3 contains 17 residues. CDR3 amino acids: CASSMGGGQGNTGELFF. The DNA for the CDR3 is TGTGCCAGTAGTATGGGGGGAGGGCAGGGGAACACCGGGGAGCTGTTTTTT.

This clone was observed once. This chain links TRBV5-4 with TRBJ1-1; a weak D match, TRBD1 (5 bases). Germline assignment: CDR1 SGHNT and CDR2 YYREEE (reference sequence). This CDR3 has 13 residues. V lost 2 bases, J lost 11 bases, and 16 bases lay in between. CDR3 sequence reads: CASSFGSGWLAFF. Here the CDR3 DNA reads TGTGCCAGCAGCTTCGGGTCAGGGTGGTTGGCTTTCTTT. The full variable domain, completed using reference TRBV5-4 and TRBJ1-1, is ETGVTQSPTHLIKTRGQQVTLRCSSQSGHNTVSWYQQALGQGPQFIFQYYREEENGRGNFPPRFSGLQFPNYSSELNVNALELDDSALYLCASSFGSGWLAFFGQGTRLTVV.

The chain recombines TRBV9 with TRBJ2-1, with 11 bases that match TRBD1. CDR1 and CDR2 from the germline V gene are SGDLS and YYNGEE. The CDR3 covers 15 residues. Trimming took 4 bases from V and 4 from J; bases not matched to a gene: 4. CDR3 in amino acids: CASSNRDRGYNEQFF. DNA for the CDR3: TGTGCCAGCAGCAACCGGGACAGGGGGTACAATGAGCAGTTCTTC.

The chain carries TRBV3-1 (or the pseudogene TRBV3-2) and TRBJ2-7; 9 bases align to TRBD1. CDR1 and CDR2 (germline): LGHDT, YNNKEL (reference sequence). The CDR3 totals 16 residues. The V gene end was trimmed by 4 bases and the J gene end by 4 bases; junction bases not matched to a gene: 11. DNA for the CDR3: TGTGCCAGCAGCCCGACCCGGACAGGGGCGGGATACGAGCAGTACTTC. As protein: CASSPTRTGAGYEQYF.

The V and J genes are TRBV15 and TRBJ2-7; tentative D call: TRBD2 (5 bases). The CDR3 runs to 15 residues. Germline V CDR1 and CDR2: LNHNV, YYDKDF (reference sequence). Trimming stripped 0 bases from V and 3 bases from J, with 12 bases between. This CDR3 reads CATSRDRGSYYEQYF. The CDR3 DNA reads TGTGCCACCAGCAGAGATCGAGGGAGTTACTACGAGCAGTACTTC.

V usage is TRBV6-2 or TRBV6-3 and J usage is TRBJ1-1, with 9 bases lining up with TRBD1. The CDR3 extends over 15 amino acids. The germline V gene has CDR1 MNHEY and CDR2 SVGEGT. V lost 0 bases and J lost 4; bases outside the gene matches: 3. As DNA, the CDR3 is TGTGCCAGCAGTTACTCACAGGGGGCGCGCACTGAAGCTTTCTTT. Encoded protein: CASSYSQGARTEAFF.

On this clone itself: Other DNA sequences from this sample encode an identical CDR3 as well. The genes are TRBV29-1 and TRBJ1-3; D not certain. V shed 4 bases and J shed 4 bases, with 8 bases lying between them. The germline V gene encodes CDR1 SQVTM and CDR2 ANQGSEA. The CDR3 runs to 12 residues. Here the CDR3 DNA reads TGCAGCGTTGGGGGAGGAGGAAACACCATATATTTT. The encoded protein is CSVGGGGNTIYF.

This chain links TRBV4-1 with TRBJ2-7; 7 positions agree with TRBD1. V trimming: 1 base; J trimming: 7 bases; junction bases outside the gene matches: 10. Looked up from germline, CDR1 is MGHRA and CDR2 is YSYEKL. CDR3 size: 15 residues. The CDR3 region is CASSQGSIQGEEQYF. As DNA, the CDR3 is TGCGCCAGCAGCCAAGGATCAATCCAGGGGGAAGAGCAGTACTTC.

The chain has TRBV7-2 and TRBJ1-2, with a tentative D call TRBD1 (6 bases). V was cut by 6 bases and J by 4 bases, with 18 bases left in between. The CDR3 runs 15 residues. Germline CDR1 is SGHTA and CDR2 is FQGNSA. The CDR3 sequence: CASRSRGGQAYGYTF. Written as DNA, the CDR3 is TGTGCCAGCAGATCCCGGGGGGGGCAGGCCTATGGCTACACCTTC.

V gene TRBV5-5 combines with J gene TRBJ2-5; TRBD1 aligns across 9 bases. V gave up 5 bases and J gave up 1 base; unmatched junction bases: 3. Germline lookup yields CDR1 SGHKS and CDR2 YYEKEE (reference sequence). The CDR3 is made up of 14 amino acids. The CDR3 protein is CASRVTGGQETQYF. DNA for the CDR3: TGTGCCAGCAGAGTGACAGGGGGCCAAGAGACCCAGTACTTC.

This chain uses TRBV5-1 with TRBJ2-7; perhaps TRBD2 as D (5 bases). The V and J ends lost 4 bases and 3 bases respectively, with 11 bases between them. Per germline, CDR1 SGHRS and CDR2 YFSETQ. CDR3 size: 13 residues. Written as DNA, the CDR3 is TGCGCCAGCAGCCCAACGGGAATCTACGAGCAGTACTTC. Residues: CASSPTGIYEQYF.

This chain links TRBV5-8 with TRBJ2-7; 12 nucleotides line up with TRBD1. The CDR3 covers 14 residues. The trim removed 4 bases at V and 6 bases at J, leaving 5 bases unmatched. Germline V gene data show CDR1 as SGHTS and CDR2 as YDEGEE. The CDR3 here is CASSPGTGGTEQYF. The CDR3, as DNA: TGTGCCAGCAGCCCCGGGACAGGGGGCACCGAGCAGTACTTC.

The chain recombines TRBV4-1 with TRBJ2-2; D is possibly TRBD1 (6 bases). The V gene's germline CDR1 is MGHRA and CDR2 YSYEKL. Trimming stripped 4 bases from V and 0 bases from J, with 12 bases between. There are 16 residues in the CDR3. The CDR3 is CASSRGQFTNTGELFF. CDR3 coding DNA: TGCGCCAGCAGCCGAGGACAGTTTACGAACACCGGGGAGCTGTTTTTT.

The chain carries TRBV19 and TRBJ1-5, with no clear D. The germline CDR1 and CDR2 sequences are LNHDA and SQIVND (reference sequence). This CDR3 spans 15 amino acids. V lost 6 bases and J lost 6, with 18 bases in between. This chain's CDR3 is CASSLFRGSGQPQHF. The CDR3 DNA reads TGTGCCAGTAGCCTCTTCCGGGGTTCCGGTCAGCCCCAGCATTTT.

The genes are TRBV19 and TRBJ1-2; 10 positions match TRBD1. Per germline, CDR1 LNHDA and CDR2 SQIVND (reference sequence). This CDR3 contains 16 residues. Trimming cost V 8 bases and J 7 bases; bases outside gene matches: 16. CDR3 in amino acids: CASHDQPGQGRSGYTF. The DNA of the CDR3 is TGTGCCAGTCACGACCAGCCGGGACAGGGGAGATCTGGCTACACCTTC.

The chain has TRBV5-8 and TRBJ2-7, with 9 bases matching TRBD1. CDR1 and CDR2 from the germline V gene are SGHTS and YDEGEE. The CDR3 contains 15 residues. V shed 4 bases, J shed 3 bases, and the junction held 8 bases outside the gene matches. The CDR3 loop is CASSHGTGRVYEQYF. The CDR3, as DNA: TGTGCCAGCAGCCACGGGACAGGGAGGGTCTACGAGCAGTACTTC. The full variable domain, its missing parts supplied by reference TRBV5-8 and TRBJ2-7, is EAGVTQSPTHLIKTRGQQATLRCSPISGHTSVYWYQQALGLGLQFLLWYDEGEERNRGNFPPRFSGRQFPNYSSELNVNALELEDSALYLCASSHGTGRVYEQYFGPGTRLTVT.

This rearrangement joins TRBV20-1 to TRBJ2-2, with D perhaps matching TRBD2 (6 bases). From germline, CDR1 is DFQATT and CDR2 SNEGSKA (reference sequence). V shed 3 bases and J shed 3 bases, with 14 bases lying between them. This CDR3 spans 15 amino acids. The CDR3 DNA sequence: TGCAGTGCTAGTTCTTCCAGGGAGGACACCGGGGAGCTGTTTTTT. It yields the protein CSASSSREDTGELFF.

The genes are TRBV4-3 and TRBJ2-2; 7 bases align to TRBD2. The germline V gene has CDR1 LGHNA and CDR2 YSLEER. Trimming at V came to 4 bases and at J to 0 bases, leaving 8 bases not matched to a gene. This CDR3 comprises 17 residues. The DNA for the CDR3 is TGCGCCAGCAGCCGGTATCCCGGGACTACGAACACCGGGGAGCTGTTTTTT. Its translation: CASSRYPGTTNTGELFF.

The rearrangement links TRBV7-8 to TRBJ2-1; no firm D call. This CDR3 has 12 residues. Trimming cost V 5 bases and J 9 bases, with 11 bases left between them. The V gene's germline CDR1 is SGHVS and CDR2 FQNEAQ. CDR3 bases: TGTGCCAGCAGCCCCGCAGGTCTTGAGCAGTTCTTC. This sequence encodes CASSPAGLEQFF. The complete variable domain, with remaining parts taken from reference TRBV7-8 and TRBJ2-1, reads GAGVSQSPRYKVAKRGQDVALRCDPISGHVSLFWYQQALGQGPEFLTYFQNEAQLDKSGLPSDRFFAERPEGSVSTLKIQRTQQEDSAVYLCASSPAGLEQFFGPGTRLTVL.

This clone was detected ten times or more. The rearrangement uses TRBV7-2 and TRBJ2-5; D might be TRBD2 (6 bases). The V end lost 1 base, the J end lost 5 bases, and 11 bases lay between the germline ends. Germline V CDR1 and CDR2: SGHTA, FQGNSA. The CDR3 consists of 14 residues. The CDR3 bases are TGTGCCAGCAGCTTAGATCAGGGAGGCGAGACCCAGTACTTC. Protein product: CASSLDQGGETQYF.

V gene TRBV18 combines with J gene TRBJ2-7, with TRBD1 identical over 7 bases. Germline assignment: CDR1 KGHSH and CDR2 LQKENI. The CDR3 is 15 amino acids. The J segment lost 4 bases and the V segment lost 2 bases, leaving 8 bases of the junction unmatched. CDR3 in amino acids: CASSPSHLDRYEQYF. CDR3 nucleotide sequence: TGTGCCAGCTCACCAAGCCACTTGGACAGGTACGAGCAGTACTTC.

This chain joins TRBV4-3 and TRBJ1-2; D remains ambiguous. Germline V gene sequence: CDR1 LGHNA, CDR2 YSLEER. This CDR3 comprises 15 residues. Trimming left V 0 bases short and J 4 bases short, with 12 bases between. The CDR3 spells CASSQDPHPGYGYTF. The DNA for the CDR3 is TGCGCCAGCAGCCAAGATCCTCACCCCGGCTATGGCTACACCTTC.

The chain couples TRBV2 to TRBJ1-3; D is unresolved. The CDR3 consists of 17 residues. Trimming removed 2 bases from V and 7 bases from J, with 21 bases in between. The germline V gene has CDR1 SNHLY and CDR2 FYNNEI. The CDR3 bases are TGTGCCAGCAGTGAACTGGAGTACGTAGGGAGGTTGAACACCATATATTTT. It encodes CASSELEYVGRLNTIYF. Drawing the rest from reference TRBV2 and TRBJ1-3, the complete variable domain is EPEVTQTPSHQVTQMGQEVILRCVPISNHLYFYWYRQILGQKVEFLVSFYNNEISEKSEIFDDQFSVERPDGSNFTLKIRSTKLEDSAMYFCASSELEYVGRLNTIYFGEGSWLTVV.

The chain is built from TRBV7-9 and TRBJ1-2; D is unresolved. The CDR3 is 14 amino acids. Trimming stripped 1 base from V and 5 bases from J, with 11 bases between. Germline CDR1 SEHNR, CDR2 FQNEAQ (reference sequence). The CDR3 DNA follows: TGTGCCAGCAGCTTAGGCGGAGGGTATTATGGCTACACCTTC. Residues: CASSLGGGYYGYTF.

This clone appeared a single time. The rearrangement joins TRBV18 to TRBJ2-5, with TRBD1 as a possible D gene (5 bases). CDR1 KGHSH and CDR2 LQKENI come from the germline V gene. The CDR3 length is 17 residues. Trimming stripped 1 base from V and 7 bases from J, with 22 bases between. The CDR3: CASSPRVWAGSAGTQYF. The CDR3 DNA sequence: TGTGCCAGCTCACCACGCGTCTGGGCAGGGTCGGCTGGGACCCAGTACTTC. The full variable domain, its missing parts supplied by reference TRBV18 and TRBJ2-5, is NAGVMQNPRHLVRRRGQEARLRCSPMKGHSHVYWYRQLPEEGLKFMVYLQKENIIDESGMPKERFSAEFPKEGPSILRIQQVVRGDSAAYFCASSPRVWAGSAGTQYFGPGTRLLVL.

The CDR3 DNA reads TGTGCCAGCAGTCCCAAACAGGGGGCGGGCACTGAAGCTTTCTTT. This codes for CASSPKQGAGTEAFF. The V gene is TRBV27, the J gene TRBJ1-1; 9 bases fit TRBD1. The CDR3 runs 15 residues. CDR1 is MNHEY and CDR2 is SMNVEV in the germline V gene (reference sequence). V was clipped by 5 bases and J by 4 bases; unmatched bases: 8.